The present T cell receptor (beta chain) was sequenced within a study of vaccination and CD4 T cells after COVID-19. Study overall: Each of the control cultures got a CEFX pool, an HIV-1 Nef pool, or no peptide.

A word on this clonotype: Its specificity is not known.

Cultured CD4+ T cells had their DNA profiled by the Oncomine TCR Beta short-read assay. TCRdb processed the PCR reads anew with MiXCR; each CDR3 protein has one entry. The data contain about 26,000 distinct CDR3 sequences, 55% to 70% of them seen just once; the ten biggest clones take up 4% to 6%. The ends were cut back, 4 bases at V and 1 base at J, with 9 bases in the middle. The CDR3 length is 14 residues. Germline V lookup: CDR1 SNHLY, CDR2 FYNNEI. The treatment: roughly 11-day PBMC culture with coronavirus spike peptide pools or control peptides (ViraFEST assay). Alongside around 10 IU/ml IL-2 and about 9.6 ug/ml peptide pools, PBMCs were cultured at under 2.5 million per well.

This receptor was identified in a human donor who had recovered from COVID-19. The V gene is TRBV2, the J gene TRBJ2-3; possible D gene TRBD2, 5 bases. Material: CD4+ T cells from blood, cultured in vitro. The CDR3 loop reads CASSGETGTDTQYF. CDR3 DNA sequence: TGTGCCAGCAGTGGGGAGACGGGCACAGATACGCAGTATTTT.